This TCR beta chain was identified in a study of cytomegalovirus exposure and HLA in healthy donors listed by TCRdb under 2017. General notes on the study: According to a later analysis, the roughly 120 validation repertoires were produced on the same platform as the 680 or so repertoires of the first cohort. The study aimed to test whether cataloging public T cell receptors could reveal signatures of past pathogen exposure. The study combined high-throughput TCR immunosequencing, statistical association of individual TCRs with disease status, and machine learning to predict cytomegalovirus infection status. Along with the approximately 670-subject first cohort, a separate validation cohort of over a hundred different subjects was used.

Turning to this clone: The specificity of this receptor is unknown. No base quality values were provided; no much bigger clone lies one nucleotide off.

Overall study results and their limits: All 120 or so repertoires were used to score co-occurrence in the validation cohort in a later analysis, because that analysis had no HLA typing for the cohort. Cytomegalovirus status was reported to be diagnosed by the classifier with high specificity and sensitivity in both the original and validation cohorts. Most TCR sequences were observed very rarely across donors, whereas some public TCRs were present in many individuals. In vitro tests confirmed that a few of the cytomegalovirus-associated TCR beta chains recognize cytomegalovirus antigens. Of the cluster scores, roughly 95% were above 0 in a later analysis, which found that TCRs clustered in the first cohort also tended to co-occur in the 95 to 150 validation repertoires. The study listed 150 to 200 TCR beta chains as associated with cytomegalovirus. The authors suggested that the approach could potentially be extended to other disease states and immunological phenotypes.

Separate from the approximately 670-subject first cohort, the validation cohort of 90 to 150 subjects was the group to which the donors belonged. Library construction relied on the immunoSEQ multiplex PCR assay. The source study handled its data this way. A statistical classification framework was developed to diagnose cytomegalovirus status using the catalog of TCR beta chain sequences. TCRdb took this table from immuneACCESS and kept in-frame rearrangements with V and J called. Such tables lack part of the clones; where checked against another copy, unresolved V genes explain under half of the gap, and the rest is unexplained. D and trimming were read from the DNA, whereas the V and J calls and clone size are those reported in that table. Here the sample has roughly 270,000 clones; around nine tenths occur a single time. Jointly, the top ten make up about 0.86% of the sample. A distance of 16 bases separates the germline ends of V and J, which lose 4 bases and 8 bases respectively. The CDR3 holds 14 amino acids from the cysteine to the phenylalanine. Only the CDR3 DNA stays, 42 bases, in frame from base 1. Based on the germline V gene, the CDR1 and CDR2 sequences are SGHRS and YFSETQ.

The sequencing input was PBMCs. The sequence was obtained from a woman aged 18-29 years in good health and CMV-seronegative. The chain employs TRBV5-1 and TRBJ2-1, with TRBD2 perhaps the D gene, on 5 matching bases. CDR3 region: CASSQRVGPDEQFF. The nucleotides are TGCGCCAGCAGCCAGAGGGTCGGGCCCGATGAGCAGTTCTTC.